This is a list of T cell receptor beta chains from one sample in a study of spatial heterogeneity in lung cancer. TCRdb re-called the 5' RACE reads with MiXCR, one entry per CDR3 protein. The sample lists roughly 10,000 distinct CDR3 sequences; less than 4.5% were seen once. The material was PBMCs, obtained at surgery. Receptors were obtained from a female donor with early-stage non-small cell lung cancer. CDR3s include the opening cysteine and the closing phenylalanine or tryptophan. D genes are given only for firm matches. Rows may omit the clone size; those that give it use once, few, many or a size class.

TRBV20-1	many	NA	TRBJ1-2	TGCAGTGCCACCGATCCCTCGGGTTTTGGCGGCTACACCTTC	CSATDPSGFGGYTF
TRBV10-3	many	TRBD2	TRBJ2-3	TGTGCCATCAATCAGCGGGGGGGCACAGATACGCAGTATTTT	CAINQRGGTDTQYF
TRBV5-1	many	TRBD1	TRBJ2-1	TGCGCCAGCAGCCAAGGGACAGGGGGGTACAATGAGCAGTTCTTC	CASSQGTGGYNEQFF
TRBV20-1	few	NA	TRBJ1-1	TGCAGTGCTAGCCCCCCTTTGGGGGGTATGAACACTGAAGCTTTCTTT	CSASPPLGGMNTEAFF
TRBV5-5	NA	TRBD1	TRBJ2-1	TGTGCCAGCAGCTGGTCCCTTACAGGGGGTGAGCAGTTCTTC	CASSWSLTGGEQFF
TRBV5-1	NA	NA	TRBJ1-1	TGCGCCAGCAGCTTGGTCCCGGGGGAGGGGACTGAAGCTTTCTTT	CASSLVPGEGTEAFF
TRBV12-3/TRBV12-4	many	TRBD2	TRBJ2-3	TGTGCCAGCAGTTTAGCGCTGAGCGGGGGGGCTCCTGGCACAGATACGCAGTATTTT	CASSLALSGGAPGTDTQYF
TRBV20-1	many	TRBD2	TRBJ2-3	TGCAGTGCTAGATCCGGCCAGCGGGGGAGCACAGATACGCAGTATTTT	CSARSGQRGSTDTQYF
TRBV30	many	NA	TRBJ1-4	TGTGCCTGGAGTCCCCTCGGGGCTGGAGGCGAAAAACTGTTTTTT	CAWSPLGAGGEKLFF
TRBV4-1	many	TRBD1	TRBJ1-1	TGCGCCAGCAGTGACAGGGAATTGACTGAAGCTTTCTTT	CASSDRELTEAFF
TRBV29-1	many	TRBD2	TRBJ2-3	TGCAGCGTTGAAGTACTAGCGGGGACTAGCACAGATACGCAGTATTTT	CSVEVLAGTSTDTQYF
TRBV4-3	many	NA	TRBJ1-2	TGCGCCAGCAGCCAAGAACCAGACAGGATCTATGGCTACACCTTC	CASSQEPDRIYGYTF
TRBV20-1	many	TRBD1	TRBJ2-1	TGCAGTGCTCCCGGGACAGGACGCAATGAGCAGTTCTTC	CSAPGTGRNEQFF
TRBV29-1	many	NA	TRBJ2-3	TGCAGCGTTGCTGGGACTGAAATCACAGATACGCAGTATTTT	CSVAGTEITDTQYF
TRBV6-6	many	NA	TRBJ1-6	TGTGCCAGCAGCCTGACCGGGGGAAATTCACCCCTCCACTTT	CASSLTGGNSPLHF
TRBV29-1	many	NA	TRBJ2-1	TGCAGCGTTGCGGTCAACTACAATGAGCAGTTCTTC	CSVAVNYNEQFF
TRBV7-9	many	NA	TRBJ1-1	TGTGCCAGCAGCAACAGGGAGAACACTGAAGCTTTCTTT	CASSNRENTEAFF
TRBV20-1	few	NA	TRBJ2-1	TGCAGTGCTCAAACCTCGAGGGGCTCTCCAGTAAATGAGCAGTTCTTC	CSAQTSRGSPVNEQFF
TRBV6-6	many	TRBD1	TRBJ1-4	TGTGCCAGCAGCCCCGGGACAGGAGGGGAAAAACTGTTTTTT	CASSPGTGGEKLFF
TRBV6-4	many	TRBD2	TRBJ2-3	TGTGCCAGCAGCGAAACTGGACTAGCGGGGGGTACGCAGTATTTT	CASSETGLAGGTQYF
TRBV28	many	TRBD1	TRBJ2-7	TGTGCCAGCAGTTTCGGGACAGGAGCGTACGAGCAGTACTTC	CASSFGTGAYEQYF
TRBV7-8	many	TRBD2	TRBJ2-2	TGTGCCAGCAGCTTAGGATTTTTGGGGGGGACCGGGGAGCTGTTTTTT	CASSLGFLGGTGELFF
TRBV30	many	NA	TRBJ2-7	TGTGCCTGGAATGCCGCGGGCTGGGGGCTCGAGCAGTACTTC	CAWNAAGWGLEQYF
TRBV2	many	NA	TRBJ2-3	TGTGCCAGCAGTGAAACGGGAAGAGAGTCAACGCAGTATTTT	CASSETGRESTQYF
TRBV10-2	many	TRBD2	TRBJ2-3	TGCGCCAGCAGTTCGACTAGCAGGGCAGATACGCAGTATTTT	CASSSTSRADTQYF
TRBV7-2	many	TRBD2	TRBJ2-1	TGTGCCAGCAGACCTACTAGCGGGGGAAGTAATGAGCAGTTCTTC	CASRPTSGGSNEQFF
TRBV28	many	NA	TRBJ2-3	TGTGCCAGCAGTGGAAGAGGACCCAATACGCAGTATTTT	CASSGRGPNTQYF
TRBV7-3	many	TRBD2	TRBJ2-1	TGTGCCAGCAGCTTAGGTGAAGCTAGCGGGAGGGCCGTTCTGTTCTTC	CASSLGEASGRAVLFF
TRBV10-3	many	TRBD2	TRBJ2-7	TGTGCCATCAGTGCGGGACTAGCGGATTCCTACGTCGAGCAGTACTTC	CAISAGLADSYVEQYF